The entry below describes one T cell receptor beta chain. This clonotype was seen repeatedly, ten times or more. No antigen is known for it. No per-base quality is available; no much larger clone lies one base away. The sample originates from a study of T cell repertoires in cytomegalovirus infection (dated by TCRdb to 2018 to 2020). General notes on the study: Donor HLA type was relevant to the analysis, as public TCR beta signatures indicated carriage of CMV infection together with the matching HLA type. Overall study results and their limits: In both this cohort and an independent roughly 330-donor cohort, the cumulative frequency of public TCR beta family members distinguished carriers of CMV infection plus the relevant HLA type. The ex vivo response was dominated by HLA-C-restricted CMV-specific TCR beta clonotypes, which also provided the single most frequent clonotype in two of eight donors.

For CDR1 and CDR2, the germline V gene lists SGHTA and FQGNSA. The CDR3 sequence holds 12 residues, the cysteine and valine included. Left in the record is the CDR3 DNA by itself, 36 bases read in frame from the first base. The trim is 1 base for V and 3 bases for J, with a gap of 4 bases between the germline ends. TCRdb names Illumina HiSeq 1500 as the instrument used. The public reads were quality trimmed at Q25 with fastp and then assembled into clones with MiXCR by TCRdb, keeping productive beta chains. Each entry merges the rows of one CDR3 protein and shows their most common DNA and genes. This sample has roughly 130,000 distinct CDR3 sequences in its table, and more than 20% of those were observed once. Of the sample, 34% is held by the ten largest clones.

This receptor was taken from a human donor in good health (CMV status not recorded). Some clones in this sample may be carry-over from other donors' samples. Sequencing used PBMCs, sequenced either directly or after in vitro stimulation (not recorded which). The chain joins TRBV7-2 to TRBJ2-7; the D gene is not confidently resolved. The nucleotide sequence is TGTGCCAGCAGCTTAGACCACTACGAGCAGTACGTC. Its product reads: CASSLDHYEQYV.